This T cell receptor (beta chain) was profiled in a study of T cell repertoires in cytomegalovirus infection. From the reads, TCRdb called clonotypes with MiXCR, one entry per CDR3 protein. Of roughly 350,000 distinct CDR3 sequences in the sample, about 35% were seen once. The germline V gene has CDR1 SGHTA and CDR2 FQGTGA. V was pared by 4 bases and J by 2 bases, with 10 bases of the junction left unmatched. CDR3 length equals 17 residues. This clonotype appeared many times. The antigen remains unidentified. Sequencing was performed on cultured PBMCs, taken from culture after CMV antigen stimulation. The source is a human donor in good health (CMV status not recorded). Some clones in this sample may be carry-over from other donors' samples. The rearrangement links TRBV7-3 to TRBJ2-3; 9 positions match TRBD2. The CDR3 is CASSSGAAGGFTDTQYF. The CDR3 DNA is TGTGCCAGCAGCTCGGGGGCAGCGGGAGGCTTCACAGATACGCAGTATTTT.